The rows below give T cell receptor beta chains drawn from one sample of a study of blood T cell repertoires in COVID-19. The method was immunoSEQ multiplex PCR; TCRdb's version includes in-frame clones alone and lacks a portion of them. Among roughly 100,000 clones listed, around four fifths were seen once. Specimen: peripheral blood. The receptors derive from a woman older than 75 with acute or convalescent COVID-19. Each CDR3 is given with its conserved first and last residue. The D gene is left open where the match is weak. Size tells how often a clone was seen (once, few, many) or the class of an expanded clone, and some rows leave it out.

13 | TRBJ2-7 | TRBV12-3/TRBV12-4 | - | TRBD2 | CASSPQEGTTQYF | TGTGCCAGCAGCCCCCAAGAGGGGACTACTCAGTACTTC
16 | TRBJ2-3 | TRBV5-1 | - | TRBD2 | CASSTGLAGGTDTQYF | TGCGCCAGCAGCACAGGACTAGCGGGGGGCACAGATACGCAGTATTTT
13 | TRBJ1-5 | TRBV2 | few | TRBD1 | CASSPGQDQPQHF | TGTGCCAGCAGCCCTGGACAGGATCAGCCCCAGCATTTT
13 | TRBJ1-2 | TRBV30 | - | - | CAWSQTLNYGYTF | TGTGCCTGGAGTCAAACTCTTAACTATGGCTACACCTTC
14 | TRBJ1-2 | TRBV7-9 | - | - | CASSLVGANYGYTF | TGTGCCAGCAGCTTAGTCGGAGCAAACTATGGCTACACCTTC
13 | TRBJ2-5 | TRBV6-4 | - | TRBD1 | CARRDRAQETQYF | TGTGCCAGGCGGGACAGGGCCCAAGAGACCCAGTACTTC
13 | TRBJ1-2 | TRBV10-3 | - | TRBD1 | CAIRQGADYGYTF | TGTGCCATCCGACAGGGGGCGGACTATGGCTACACCTTC
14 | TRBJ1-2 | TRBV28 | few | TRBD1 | CASSLTGVGYGYTF | TGTGCCAGCAGTCTAACAGGGGTTGGCTATGGCTACACCTTC
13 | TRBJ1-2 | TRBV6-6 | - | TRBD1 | CASSHDRGYGYTF | TGTGCCAGCAGCCATGACAGGGGCTATGGCTACACCTTC
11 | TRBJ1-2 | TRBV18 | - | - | CASSPGAFPTF | TGTGCCAGCTCACCAGGGGCCTTCCCCACCTTC
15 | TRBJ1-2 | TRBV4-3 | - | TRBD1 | CASSQAGGPDYGYTF | TGCGCCAGCAGCCAAGCAGGGGGCCCAGACTATGGCTACACCTTC
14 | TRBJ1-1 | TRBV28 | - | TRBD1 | CASSRGDRGGKAFF | TGTGCCAGCAGTCGCGGGGACAGGGGAGGAAAGGCTTTCTTT
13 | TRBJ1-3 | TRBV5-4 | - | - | CASSLGGRNTIYF | TGTGCCAGCAGCCTAGGGGGTAGAAACACCATATATTTT
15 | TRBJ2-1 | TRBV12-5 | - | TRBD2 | CASGPKRGLYNEQFF | TGTGCTAGTGGTCCAAAGCGGGGGCTGTACAATGAGCAGTTCTTC
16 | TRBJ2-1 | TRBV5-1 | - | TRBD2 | CASSQQRGLSYNEQFF | TGCGCCAGCAGCCAGCAGCGGGGCCTTTCCTACAATGAGCAGTTCTTC
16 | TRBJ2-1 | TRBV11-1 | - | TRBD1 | CASSLAGQGVYNEQFF | TGTGCCAGCAGCTTAGCGGGACAGGGGGTCTACAATGAGCAGTTCTTC
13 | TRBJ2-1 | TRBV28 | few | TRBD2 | CASSGTNYNEQFF | TGTGCCAGCAGTGGGACTAACTACAATGAGCAGTTCTTC
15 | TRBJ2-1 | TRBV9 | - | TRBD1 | CASTPGMGQHNEQFF | TGTGCCAGCACCCCAGGGATGGGACAGCACAATGAGCAGTTCTTC
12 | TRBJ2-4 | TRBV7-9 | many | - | CASKGAGNIQYF | TGTGCCAGCAAGGGCGCGGGGAACATTCAGTACTTC
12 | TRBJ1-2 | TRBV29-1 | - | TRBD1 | CSVEGQGYGYTF | TGCAGCGTAGAGGGACAGGGCTATGGCTACACCTTC
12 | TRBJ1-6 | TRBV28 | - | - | CASSVFNSPLHF | TGTGCCAGCAGTGTCTTTAATTCACCCCTCCACTTT
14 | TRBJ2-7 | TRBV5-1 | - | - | CASSIQGRDYEQYF | TGCGCCAGCAGCATTCAGGGTAGGGACTACGAGCAGTACTTC
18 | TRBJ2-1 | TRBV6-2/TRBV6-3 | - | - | CASSFSTGAGLPYNEQFF | TGTGCCAGCAGTTTCTCGACAGGGGCGGGACTACCTTACAATGAGCAGTTCTTC
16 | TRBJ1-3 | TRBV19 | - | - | CASSLLGGYTGNTIYF | TGTGCCAGTAGTTTGTTGGGGGGTTACACTGGAAACACCATATATTTT
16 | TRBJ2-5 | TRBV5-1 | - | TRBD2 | CASSPEMTSGGETQYF | TGCGCCAGCAGCCCGGAGATGACTAGCGGGGGCGAGACCCAGTACTTC
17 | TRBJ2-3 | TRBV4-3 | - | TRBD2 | CASSQGLAGSSTDTQYF | TGCGCCAGCAGCCAAGGACTAGCGGGTTCTAGCACAGATACGCAGTATTTT
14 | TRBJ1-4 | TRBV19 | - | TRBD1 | CASSTQGANEKLFF | TGTGCCAGTAGTACACAGGGGGCTAACGAAAAACTGTTTTTT
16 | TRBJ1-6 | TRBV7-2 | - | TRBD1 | CASSFLGTGGNSPLHF | TGTGCCAGCAGCTTCCTAGGGACAGGGGGTAATTCACCCCTCCACTTT
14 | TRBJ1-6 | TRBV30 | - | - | CGGQRSSYNSPLHF | TGTGGAGGACAGCGGAGCTCCTATAATTCACCCCTCCACTTT
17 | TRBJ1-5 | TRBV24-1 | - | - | CATSVEGSGSQNQPQHF | TGTGCCACCAGTGTCGAAGGGTCGGGGTCGCAAAATCAGCCCCAGCATTTT
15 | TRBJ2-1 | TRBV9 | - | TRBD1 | CASSVPGQGSNEQFF | TGTGCCAGCAGCGTACCGGGACAGGGTTCTAATGAGCAGTTCTTC
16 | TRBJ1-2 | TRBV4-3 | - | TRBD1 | CASSQEIGQGGYGYTF | TGCGCCAGCAGCCAAGAGATAGGGCAGGGGGGCTATGGCTACACCTTC
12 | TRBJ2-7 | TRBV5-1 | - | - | CASRQDSYEQYF | TGCGCCAGCAGACAAGACAGCTACGAGCAGTACTTC
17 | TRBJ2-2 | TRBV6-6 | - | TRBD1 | CASSPRRTGGRTGELFF | TGTGCCAGCAGTCCCCGTAGGACAGGGGGTCGAACCGGGGAGCTGTTTTTT
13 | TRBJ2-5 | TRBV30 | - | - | CAWNFGRQETQYF | TGTGCCTGGAATTTTGGGCGCCAAGAGACCCAGTACTTC
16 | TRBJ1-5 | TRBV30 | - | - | CAWSGRRFGGNQPQHF | TGTGCCTGGAGTGGACGTAGGTTCGGGGGCAATCAGCCCCAGCATTTT
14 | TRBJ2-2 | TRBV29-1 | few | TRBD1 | CSTRQGPNTGELFF | TGCAGCACCCGACAGGGGCCCAACACCGGGGAGCTGTTTTTT
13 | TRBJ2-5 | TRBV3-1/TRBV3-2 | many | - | CASSQGPQETQYF | TGTGCCAGCAGCCAAGGTCCGCAAGAGACCCAGTACTTC
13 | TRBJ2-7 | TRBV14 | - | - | CASSQVTSGEQYF | TGTGCCAGCAGCCAAGTAACTTCGGGGGAGCAGTACTTC
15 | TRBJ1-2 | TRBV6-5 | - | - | CASSYSGGADYGYTF | TGTGCCAGCAGTTACTCCGGGGGAGCGGACTATGGCTACACCTTC
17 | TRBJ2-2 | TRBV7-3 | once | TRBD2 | CASSLMVGGGPTGELFF | TGTGCCAGCAGCTTAATGGTTGGCGGGGGGCCCACCGGGGAGCTGTTTTTT
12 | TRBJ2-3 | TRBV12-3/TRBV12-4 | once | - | CASSSGTDTQYF | TGTGCCAGCAGCTCTGGCACAGATACGCAGTATTTT
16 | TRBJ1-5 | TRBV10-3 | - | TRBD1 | CAISGGLAGGHQPQHF | TGTGCCATCAGTGGGGGCCTGGCAGGGGGCCATCAGCCCCAGCATTTT
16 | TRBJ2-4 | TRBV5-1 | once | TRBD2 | CASSPRAGLAMNIQYF | TGCGCCAGCAGCCCCAGAGCGGGACTAGCTATGAACATTCAGTACTTC
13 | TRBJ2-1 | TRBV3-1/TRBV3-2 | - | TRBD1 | CAATGTGSDEQFF | TGTGCCGCGACCGGGACAGGGAGCGATGAGCAGTTCTTC
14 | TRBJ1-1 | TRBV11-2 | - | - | CASSLSSSNTEAFF | TGTGCCAGCAGCTTATCCAGTTCGAACACTGAAGCTTTCTTT
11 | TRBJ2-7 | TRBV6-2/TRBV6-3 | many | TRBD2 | CASSYPGLATF | TGTGCCAGCAGTTACCCGGGACTAGCGACCTTC
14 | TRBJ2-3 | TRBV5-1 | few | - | CASSPGHLTDTQYF | TGCGCCAGCAGCCCGGGACACCTCACAGATACGCAGTATTTT
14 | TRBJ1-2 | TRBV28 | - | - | CASSFREANYGYTF | TGTGCCAGCAGTTTTCGGGAGGCGAACTATGGCTACACCTTC
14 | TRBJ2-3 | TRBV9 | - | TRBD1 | CASSPLQGGDTQYF | TGTGCCAGCAGTCCGTTACAGGGGGGAGATACGCAGTATTTT
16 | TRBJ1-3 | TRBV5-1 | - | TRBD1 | CASLYRGRGLGNTIYF | TGCGCCAGCCTTTATAGAGGCAGGGGGCTTGGAAACACCATATATTTT
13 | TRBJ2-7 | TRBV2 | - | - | CASSKAGQAEQYF | TGTGCCAGCAGTAAGGCAGGGCAGGCCGAGCAGTACTTC